Detailed here is one TCR beta chain. The sample is drawn from a study of blood T cell repertoires in COVID-19. Study details: Whether acute or convalescent, the COVID-19 samples came from the United States, Italy and Spain.

One Seattle source followed patients from active infection through their disease course. Original data processing: Estimation of nucleated cell counts relied on the amplification of reference gene primers. The repertoire was sequenced with immunoSEQ multiplex PCR; TCRdb's copy has only in-frame clones and lacks some. That table gives V, J and clone size, and the DNA gave D and trimming. This sample has around 310,000 clones, with around 90% found just once. This CDR3 spans 15 amino acids. The germline CDR1 and CDR2 sequences are LNHDA and SQIVND (reference sequence). V gave up 3 bases and J gave up 4 bases; unmatched junction bases: 8.

The specimen was peripheral blood. The TCR comes from a middle-aged woman with COVID-19, enrolled during active disease. The V and J genes are TRBV19 and TRBJ2-5, with 7 positions matching TRBD1. The CDR3 region has the DNA TGTGCCAGTAGTATCTCGACAGGGTACAGAGAGACCCAGTACTTC. This encodes CASSISTGYRETQYF.